This TCR beta chain was profiled in a study of cytomegalovirus exposure and HLA in healthy donors. Overall study: About 80 million unique TCRs, all from HLA-typed donors, were included in an early release of the data. Points from the study as a whole: Earlier analysis looked at TCR beta V segments, and most were productive about 90% or about 30% of the time.

Primers for the PCR totalled 60 Vbeta and 13 Jbeta. Measured with immunoSEQ multiplex PCR; TCRdb has only the in-frame clones, and not every one. The table lists about 250,000 clones, around two thirds of them singletons, with roughly 2.4% in the top ten. To note about this clone: Its antigen remains unknown.

Per germline, CDR1 SGHRS and CDR2 YFSETQ. This CDR3 comprises 14 residues. The ends lost 5 bases at V and 3 bases at J; junction bases unmatched: 3. Sequenced: PBMCs. The rearrangement uses TRBV5-1 and TRBJ2-3; 10 bases align to TRBD2. The source is a female donor in good health and CMV-seronegative. CDR3 sequence (DNA): TGCGCCAGCAGTCTAGCGGGAGCAACAGATACGCAGTATTTT. This codes for CASSLAGATDTQYF.